Sequencing of this T cell receptor beta chain was carried out in a study of cytomegalovirus exposure and HLA in healthy donors. The V gene end was trimmed by 1 base and the J gene end by 3 bases; junction bases not matched to a gene: 6. Germline CDR1 SEHNR, CDR2 FQNEAQ (reference sequence). The length of the CDR3 is 16 residues. Primers for the PCR totalled 60 Vbeta and 13 Jbeta. Assay: immunoSEQ multiplex PCR; the TCRdb copy retains only in-frame clones and omits some. There are about 94,000 clones in the sample; more than 75% occur only once, and about 4% lies in the top ten. The source is a woman aged 40 to 49 in good health and CMV-seronegative. This chain joins TRBV7-9 and TRBJ2-1, with 7 bases identical to TRBD2. The sample taken for sequencing was PBMCs. The CDR3 DNA is TGTGCCAGCAGCTTAGGGCGGGGGACTTACTACAATGAGCAGTTCTTC. Translation: CASSLGRGTYYNEQFF.